The T cell receptor (beta chain) under discussion was sequenced for a study of T cells in Graves' hyperthyroidism and ophthalmopathy (dated by TCRdb to between 2018 and 2021). For the wider study: Peripheral blood samples were taken at the time of initial diagnosis, prior to any treatment. To identify distinguishing TCR V-J signatures, a discovery cohort of 90 to 100 patients was used, comprising 40 to 45 with Graves' ophthalmopathy and approximately 58 with stable Graves' hyperthyroidism. Prospective prediction of ophthalmopathy was tested in an independent validation cohort of approximately 19 hyperthyroidism patients and 15 to 17 patients who later progressed to ophthalmopathy. The approximately 98 discovery patients were randomly divided into training and test sets at a 7:3 ratio. The study also compared thyroid tissue and blood T-cell repertoires from more than 5 Graves' hyperthyroidism patients. After sampling, hyperthyroidism patients received methimazole starting at 30 mg daily, and ophthalmopathy patients received high-dose intravenous methylprednisolone. TCR Vbeta CDR3 sequencing of approximately 140 peripheral blood samples (around 45 ophthalmopathy, roughly 74 hyperthyroidism and some 17 progressor patients) is reported in the paper. Results the study describes overall, beyond this receptor: Ophthalmopathy was separated from stable hyperthyroidism by a 13 V-J signature model, with around 88% sensitivity and 81% to 83% specificity obtained in cross-validation and 80%/75% obtained in testing. No statistical method was used to set the sample size in advance, and investigators knew the group allocation. Most expanded thyroid clonotypes (frequency above 0.001) were also found in blood, which suggests that blood repertoires may mirror thyroid immune responses. In validation, the model predicted progression to ophthalmopathy with 65% to 71% sensitivity and approximately 78% specificity, a median of around 6.6 months before onset.

Ophthalmopathy patients had moderately to severely active disease, Clinical Activity Score of at least 3, NOSPECS grade of at least 4, and duration under 3 months. Patients with uncontrolled infections, other autoimmune diseases, pregnancy or lactation were excluded. Diagnoses were based on clinical symptoms, serum thyroxine and TRAb, thyroid ultrasound and orbital computed tomography. PBMCs were isolated from roughly 10 ml of fresh peripheral blood by Ficoll-Paque density gradient centrifugation. Trizol reagent was used to extract total RNA, and RNA quality was then checked on an Agilent 2100 Bioanalyzer. This clonotype showed up many times. Its specific antigen is unknown. The input lacks base qualities; no much larger clone sits a single base away. The TCR beta CDR3 regions were amplified from RNA transcripts. The first round of RT-PCR for the TCR CDR3 was performed with the HTBI primer set and the Qiagen OneStep RT-PCR kit. The libraries were constructed in a second round of multiplex PCR and then size-selected and purified. The libraries were sequenced on an Illumina HiSeq2000 using paired-end 100 bp reads. The source study handled its data this way. SOAPnuke was used to process the raw data, removing reads that contained adapters or uncalled bases, had a mean Phred below 15, or lacked an exact match to the constant primer or identifier. High-quality paired reads were merged using COPE v1.2.5, and each unique nucleotide sequence was defined as a clonotype. Clonotypes were aligned to IMGT TRBV, TRBD and TRBJ reference segments using MiTCR v1.1. Analysis was restricted to V-J combinations with a frequency above 0.0001, which covered just over 98% of repertoires. The TCS score was defined as the ratio of F50 (clonal expansion) to E x V (chaos), calculated using BLOSUM62-based TCRdist between CDR3 peptides within each V-J. Welch's t-statistics and random forest reduced around 520 V-J features to roughly 13, which were used in a naive Bayes classifier (R e1071). TCRdb reprocessing: public reads trimmed at Q25 with fastp, clones called with MiXCR, in-frame beta chains kept. Rows are combined by CDR3 protein, so each entry shows the most common genes and DNA. The V and J calls reflect TCRdb's pipeline rather than the authors' work. The sample yields 500,000 to 650,000 distinct CDR3 sequences; 20% were counted once. The top ten constitute over 45% of the sample.

Trimming removed 4 bases from V and 4 bases from J, leaving 10 bases between the germline ends. The germline V gene specifies SNHLY as CDR1 and FYNNEI as CDR2. Taken from cysteine to phenylalanine, the CDR3 has 14 residues. Here the CDR3 DNA is all that survives: 42 bases in frame from base 1. The sample comprised blood. The receptor was derived from a man between 40 and 49 years old with Graves' ophthalmopathy. This chain joins TRBV2 to TRBJ1-4, with TRBD1 perhaps the D gene, on 6 matching bases. The DNA is TGTGCCAGCAGTGTAGGGGGTATTAATGAAAAACTGTTTTTT. Translation gives CASSVGGINEKLFF.